The clone carrying this T cell receptor beta chain came up a few times. Unique molecular identifiers were built into the TCRbeta library. In TCRdb, the PCR reads were re-called with MiXCR into one record per CDR3 protein. Of around 500,000 distinct CDR3 sequences detected, 9.5% to 15% appear once; the ten largest clones hold over 5.5%. The germline V gene has CDR1 LNHNV and CDR2 YYDKDF (reference sequence). Germline trimming cut 5 bases from V and 8 bases from J; bases unmatched to any gene: 14. The CDR3 extends over 15 amino acids. The sample comes from a study of T-cell reconstitution after alpha-beta-depleted transplantation in children.

The sequence came from a human donor who donated a stem cell graft to a child with combined immunodeficiency. The sequenced sample was PBMCs from the stem cell graft donor, obtained from the stem cell graft. V and J are TRBV15 and TRBJ2-5; TRBD1 aligns across 7 bases. CDR3 residues: CATSQTLTGMSTQYF. The CDR3 nucleotides are TGTGCCACCAGCCAAACCCTGACAGGGATGAGCACCCAGTACTTC.